The 19 T cell receptor beta chains below all came from one sample that was sequenced in a study of lung T cells in sarcoidosis with Löfgren's syndrome (dated by TCRdb to 2016 to 2017). Sequencer: Illumina MiSeq. The public reads were reanalyzed by TCRdb: fastp trimming at Q25, MiXCR alignment, in-frame beta chains only. Rows matching on CDR3 protein sequence are summarized as one entry with the most common DNA and genes. The sample profile shows about 19,000 distinct CDR3 sequences; about 20% of them were found once. The top ten hold roughly 4.3% of the sample. Sequencing was performed on CD4+ T cells from PBMCs. The source is a human donor with sarcoidosis (Löfgren's syndrome or another form), or a control subject (not recorded which).

This clonotype is medium-sized by share. The V and J genes are TRBV6-1 and TRBJ2-2, with TRBD2 matching over 10 bases. CDR1 is MNHNS and CDR2 is SASEGT in the germline V gene. V gave up 5 bases and J gave up 1 base; unmatched junction bases: 7. This CDR3 has 17 amino acids. CDR3 residues: CASSSLAGVGNTGELFF. DNA of the CDR3: TGTGCCAGCAGTTCCCTAGCGGGAGTAGGGAACACCGGGGAGCTGTTTTTT.

This clonotype was detected many times. The genes are TRBV28 and TRBJ2-7; D possibly uses TRBD1 or TRBD2 (5 bases each). Trimming pared 5 bases from V and 3 bases from J, leaving 14 bases between. Germline values: CDR1 MDHEN, CDR2 SYDVKM. This CDR3 has 14 residues. CDR3 region: CASSPGTAFYEQYF. DNA of the CDR3: TGTGCCAGCAGTCCCGGGACCGCATTCTACGAGCAGTACTTC.

The chain is built from TRBV2 and TRBJ2-3, with TRBD1 matching 7 bases. The ends lost 6 bases at V and 3 bases at J; junction bases unmatched: 6. This CDR3 spans 14 amino acids. Germline V lookup: CDR1 SNHLY, CDR2 FYNNEI. CDR3 sequence (DNA): TGTGCCAGCAGCAAAGAGACAGGGACAGATACGCAGTATTTT. This translates into CASSKETGTDTQYF.

The chain recombines TRBV9 with TRBJ1-6; no clear D. The germline V gene encodes CDR1 SGDLS and CDR2 YYNGEE. This CDR3 is 14 amino acids long. Trimming pared 4 bases from V and 7 bases from J, leaving 12 bases between. CDR3 residues: CASSLTVGNSPLHF. Here the CDR3 DNA reads TGTGCCAGCAGCTTGACCGTCGGGAATTCACCCCTCCACTTT.

This clonotype has at least ten counts. V is TRBV2 and J is TRBJ1-6; D call uncertain. From germline, CDR1 is SNHLY and CDR2 FYNNEI. The CDR3 is made up of 13 amino acids. V was shortened by 11 bases and J by 8 bases, with 16 bases between the two germline ends. CDR3 sequence reads: CAGRQKWDSPLHF. For the CDR3, the DNA is TGTGCCGGAAGACAAAAATGGGATTCACCCCTCCACTTT.

The chain recombines TRBV19 with TRBJ1-3; D is unresolved. The CDR3 runs 13 residues. V lost 10 bases to trimming and J lost 0 bases, with 10 bases between them. Germline V gene data show CDR1 as LNHDA and CDR2 as SQIVND (reference sequence). DNA for the CDR3: TGTGCCACACAAACAATCTCTGGAAACACCATATATTTT. It translates to CATQTISGNTIYF.

A word on this clonotype: This is likely a read error, given that the CDR3 carries no conserved phenylalanine or tryptophan at its end. The chain links TRBV20-1 to TRBJ2-1, with no clear D. The CDR3 runs to 14 residues. Germline V gene sequence: CDR1 DFQATT, CDR2 SNEGSKA (reference sequence). The CDR3 region has the DNA TGCAGTGCAGAGATTAGAGCTCCCTACAATGGGCAGTTCTCC. This codes for CSAEIRAPYNGQFS.

By share, this clonotype counts as medium-sized. The V gene is TRBV20-1, the J gene TRBJ2-5; D call uncertain. The CDR3 is 12 amino acids. Germline assignment: CDR1 DFQATT and CDR2 SNEGSKA (reference sequence). Trimming took 1 base from V and 4 from J, leaving 7 bases between them. This CDR3 is CSARAWLETQYF. As DNA, the CDR3 is TGCAGTGCTAGAGCCTGGCTAGAGACCCAGTACTTC.

This clonotype is categorized as medium-sized. The rearrangement uses TRBV6-6 and TRBJ1-3; D is perhaps TRBD1 (5 bases). Trimming removed 0 bases from V and 2 bases from J, with 11 bases in between. The V gene's germline CDR1 is MNHNY and CDR2 SVGAGI (reference sequence). This CDR3 is built from 16 residues. CDR3 in amino acids: CASSYSGQGTGNTIYF. CDR3 nucleotides: TGTGCCAGCAGTTACTCTGGCCAGGGAACTGGAAACACCATATATTTT.

This clonotype was recorded at least ten times. The rearrangement uses TRBV30 and TRBJ2-7, with 8 bases identical to TRBD1. In germline, CDR1 is GTSNPN, CDR2 SVGIG (reference sequence). The CDR3 loop spans 14 amino acids. J was trimmed by 2 bases and V by 4 bases; bases with no gene match: 7. CDR3 nucleotide sequence: TGTGCCTGGAACAAAGACAGGGGTGCCTACGAGCAGTACTTC. Its protein product is CAWNKDRGAYEQYF. Complete variable domain (other parts from reference TRBV30 and TRBJ2-7): SQTIHQWPATLVQPVGSPLSLECTVEGTSNPNLYWYRQAAGRGLQLLFYSVGIGQISSEVPQNLSASRPQDRQFILSSKKLLLSDSGFYLCAWNKDRGAYEQYFGPGTRLTVT.

This clonotype was detected many times. This sequence joins TRBV29-1 and TRBJ1-1; 7 nucleotides match TRBD1. Trimming at V came to 3 bases and at J to 8 bases, leaving 9 bases not matched to a gene. The V gene's germline CDR1 is SQVTM and CDR2 ANQGSEA. CDR3 length equals 13 residues. This CDR3 is CSVEPRQGLEAFF. The DNA for the CDR3 is TGCAGCGTTGAGCCCCGACAGGGACTGGAAGCTTTCTTT.

This clonotype has a count of ten or more. The genes are TRBV7-9 and TRBJ2-3, with D possibly being TRBD1 (5 bases). The germline V and J ends were trimmed by 8 bases and 3 bases, with 15 bases remaining between them. Per germline, CDR1 SEHNR and CDR2 FQNEAQ (reference sequence). The CDR3 length is 14 residues. In nucleotides, the CDR3 is TGTGCCAGCGCAAAGACAGTTCAGACAGATACGCAGTATTTT. Amino acid sequence: CASAKTVQTDTQYF.

This clonotype was picked up many times. The chain couples TRBV19 to TRBJ2-5; 8 bases match TRBD1. Per the germline V gene, CDR1 is LNHDA and CDR2 is SQIVND (reference sequence). J lost 4 bases, V lost 0 bases, and 4 bases had no gene match. The CDR3 runs 15 residues. CDR3 coding DNA: TGTGCCAGTAGTATAGACAGGGGGCGCAGAGAGACCCAGTACTTC. This gives the protein CASSIDRGRRETQYF.

The gene calls are TRBV5-4 and TRBJ1-1; D is ambiguous. The CDR3 spans 15 residues. V was shortened by 0 bases and J by 0 bases, with 9 bases between the two germline ends. Germline V gives CDR1 SGHNT, CDR2 YYREEE (reference sequence). CDR3: CASSLGGLMNTEAFF. The CDR3 DNA reads TGTGCCAGCAGCTTGGGGGGTCTCATGAACACTGAAGCTTTCTTT.

This clonotype was seen repeatedly, ten times or more. V usage is TRBV7-2 and J usage is TRBJ2-3; a weak D match, TRBD2 (6 bases). Between the trimmed V and J ends, which lost 5 bases and 6 bases, there was a span of 21 bases. Germline assignment: CDR1 SGHTA and CDR2 FQGNSA. The CDR3 length is 16 residues. The CDR3: CASSPLGTRAYDTQYF. CDR3 coding DNA: TGTGCCAGCAGCCCCTTAGGGACTCGAGCTTATGATACGCAGTATTTT.

This clonotype was recorded at least ten times. This sequence joins TRBV5-1 and TRBJ2-3, with unresolved D. The CDR3 totals 14 residues. V was cut by 1 base and J by 0 bases, with 6 bases left in between. In germline, CDR1 is SGHRS, CDR2 YFSETQ. CDR3 coding DNA: TGCGCCAGCAGCTTGTATCGCAGCACAGATACGCAGTATTTT. As protein: CASSLYRSTDTQYF.

This clonotype was seen at least ten times. The chain carries TRBV7-8 and TRBJ2-3; TRBD2 agrees at 14 bases. V dropped 11 bases and J dropped 4; count of bases not matched to a gene: 8. CDR1 is SGHVS and CDR2 is FQNEAQ in the germline V gene. The CDR3 is 15 amino acids. The CDR3 loop reads CAGGTSGSIADTQYF. For the CDR3, the DNA is TGTGCCGGCGGGACTAGCGGGAGTATAGCAGATACGCAGTATTTT. The whole variable domain, filled in from reference TRBV7-8 and TRBJ2-3, reads GAGVSQSPRYKVAKRGQDVALRCDPISGHVSLFWYQQALGQGPEFLTYFQNEAQLDKSGLPSDRFFAERPEGSVSTLKIQRTQQEDSAVYLCAGGTSGSIADTQYFGPGTRLTVL.

CDR3 loop: CSVEDGAKLPYEQYF. The CDR3 DNA sequence: TGCAGCGTTGAAGATGGGGCGAAATTACCCTACGAGCAGTACTTC. The chain has TRBV29-1 and TRBJ2-7; tentatively, D is TRBD1 (5 bases). Germline CDR1 SQVTM, CDR2 ANQGSEA. V gave up 0 bases and J gave up 2 bases, with 14 bases separating them. The CDR3 runs to 15 residues.

This clonotype was seen at least ten times. V is TRBV5-4 and J is TRBJ1-2; a weak D match, TRBD1 (5 bases). The CDR3 length is 14 residues. Germline V gene sequence: CDR1 SGHNT, CDR2 YYREEE (reference sequence). The V end lost 6 bases, the J end lost 3 bases, and 15 bases lay between the germline ends. Here the CDR3 DNA reads TGTGCCAGCAACTCGTCCGGGACGGACTATGGCTACACCTTC. Amino acids: CASNSSGTDYGYTF.